The next 8 T cell receptor beta chains were all read from a single sample in a study of CXCR3-negative and CXCR3-positive naive CD8 T cells. Via 5' RACE with UMI labels, TRB cDNA libraries were prepared. TCRdb reprocessed the 5' RACE reads; each CDR3 protein has one entry and no DNA is given. Its table records around 8,800 distinct CDR3 sequences. The sequenced material came from naive CXCR3- CD8+ T cells from blood. Indicated subset: CD45RO-CCR7+CD27+CD95- naive CD8+ T cells lacking CXCR3 (TNR3-). These receptor sequences come from a human donor in good health. Some clones in this sample may be carry-over from other donors' samples.

By frequency, this clonotype registers medium-sized. The chain is built from TRBV4-1 and TRBJ1-6; with no DNA, the TCRdb D assignment of TRBD1 cannot be verified. The germline V gene encodes CDR1 MGHRA and CDR2 YSYEKL. CDR3 length: 16 residues. The chain's CDR3 is CASSQDPGQGGSPLHF.

This clonotype is identified as medium-sized from frequency. The CDR3 is CASSYPDRENTEAFF. V gene TRBV6-6 combines with J gene TRBJ1-1; the TCRdb D gene call, TRBD1, has no DNA to confirm it. CDR3 length: 15 amino acids. Germline lookup yields CDR1 MNHNY and CDR2 SVGAGI (reference sequence).

This clonotype ranks as medium-sized in terms of frequency. V and J are TRBV15 and TRBJ2-3; TCRdb reports TRBD2, a call that lacks DNA to check it against. From germline, CDR1 is LNHNV and CDR2 YYDKDF (reference sequence). The CDR3 has 16 amino acids. CDR3: CATAGPLATSTDTQYF.

Its frequency marks this clonotype as medium-sized. This chain uses TRBV5-1 with TRBJ2-2; the D call from TCRdb, TRBD2, cannot be confirmed without DNA. This CDR3 is built from 17 residues. Germline values: CDR1 SGHRS, CDR2 YFSETQ. This chain's CDR3 is CASSPSASGRTIGELFF.

By frequency, this clonotype is medium-sized (0.01 to 0.1%). This chain joins TRBV20-1 and TRBJ1-3. This CDR3 contains 14 residues. Germline CDR1 is DFQATT and CDR2 is SNEGSKA (reference sequence). CDR3 sequence reads: CSASLLGFGNTIYF.

This chain connects TRBV19 to TRBJ2-1; lacking DNA, the TRBD2 call made by TCRdb goes unchecked. Germline assignment: CDR1 LNHDA and CDR2 SQIVND (reference sequence). The length of the CDR3 is 15 residues. CDR3 amino acids: CASSMGLAGLNEQFF.

V usage is TRBV12-3 or TRBV12-4 and J usage is TRBJ2-5; as DNA is missing, the TRBD2 call by TCRdb cannot be tested. The CDR3 spans 16 residues. This CDR3 reads CASSYLAGAPMGTQYF.

Frequency places this clonotype as medium-sized. This sequence joins TRBV4-1 and TRBJ2-2; absent DNA, TCRdb's TRBD2 call cannot be checked. This CDR3 is built from 14 residues. Germline V gene sequence: CDR1 MGHRA, CDR2 YSYEKL. CDR3 in amino acids: CASSHSGTGGELFF.